The entry that follows covers one T cell receptor (beta chain) sequence. Its antigen remains unknown. Sequencing used immunoSEQ multiplex PCR; TCRdb keeps in-frame clones, though not all of them. Altogether tens of thousands of clones are present, roughly 79% being singletons, with the ten largest covering around 5%. These data are taken from a study of a mutant IDH1 vaccine in newly diagnosed glioma. Time point noted: week 35, safety follow-up. Vaccine doses each comprised 300 ug of mutant IDH1 20-mer peptide, with topical imiquimod. Source: PBMCs, taken from a glioma patient whose treatment included an IDH1 peptide vaccine. This clonotype was obtained from a man aged 40-49 years with glioma.

In nucleotides, the CDR3 is TGTGCCAGCAGCCGGGGTTTAGGCACAGATACGCAGTATTTT. As protein: CASSRGLGTDTQYF. The chain combines TRBV5-6 with TRBJ2-3; D is possibly TRBD2 (5 bases). CDR1 SGHDT and CDR2 YYEEEE come from the germline V gene. This CDR3 is 14 amino acids long. V was clipped by 4 bases and J by 1 base, with 10 bases between them.